The next 20 T cell receptor beta chains were all read from a single sample in a study of T cells after posttransplantation cyclophosphamide. Method: immunoSEQ multiplex PCR; TCRdb's copy keeps in-frame clones and lacks some. The data hold roughly 18,000 clones, with around four fifths observed a single time. Source material: memory CD4+ T cells sorted from blood. These TCRs come from a man aged 25-45 years in good health and a related stem cell transplant donor.

The V call is TRBV7-9, the J call TRBJ1-2, with D perhaps matching TRBD1 (6 bases). The CDR3 consists of 13 residues. Germline V lookup: CDR1 SEHNR, CDR2 FQNEAQ (reference sequence). The V end lost 3 bases, the J end lost 5 bases, and 10 bases lay between the germline ends. The DNA for the CDR3 is TGTGCCAGCAGCTTGGACAGCGCTTATGGCTACACCTTC. This translates into CASSLDSAYGYTF.

The gene calls are TRBV2 and TRBJ2-7; 9 positions agree with TRBD1. The CDR3 consists of 14 residues. Germline loops: CDR1 SNHLY, CDR2 FYNNEI. The junction had 7 bases not matched to a gene; V was cut back by 4 bases and J by 6 bases. This chain's CDR3 is CASSGPGQGSEQYF. CDR3 in DNA: TGTGCCAGCAGTGGCCCTGGACAGGGGAGCGAGCAGTACTTC.

The chain links TRBV25-1 to TRBJ2-5; a possible D gene is TRBD2 (6 bases). V was trimmed by 2 bases and J by 1 base, leaving 8 bases between them. The CDR3 length is 14 residues. The germline CDR1 and CDR2 sequences are MGHDK and SYGVNS. CDR3: CASSEGGIQETQYF. The CDR3 DNA reads as TGTGCCAGCAGTGAAGGAGGGATCCAAGAGACCCAGTACTTC.

V usage is TRBV5-1 and J usage is TRBJ2-5, with 15 bases fitting TRBD2. J was trimmed by 5 bases and V by 6 bases; bases with no gene match: 8. Per the germline V gene, CDR1 is SGHRS and CDR2 is YFSETQ. The CDR3 covers 16 residues. Written as DNA, the CDR3 is TGCGCCAGCACCCGGACTAGCGGGGGGGCCGTGGAGACCCAGTACTTC. Its translation is CASTRTSGGAVETQYF.

The chain has TRBV10-1 and TRBJ2-3; 7 nucleotides match TRBD2. Germline CDR1 is WNHNN and CDR2 is SYGVQD (reference sequence). CDR3 length equals 15 residues. Germline trimming cut 5 bases from V and 2 bases from J; bases unmatched to any gene: 7. As DNA, the CDR3 is TGCGCCAGCAGTATCCCGGGACTAACCACAGATACGCAGTATTTT. This sequence encodes CASSIPGLTTDTQYF.

The genes are TRBV7-3 and TRBJ2-2, with D possibly matching TRBD2 (6 bases). V shed 5 bases and J shed 0 bases, with 19 bases lying between them. Germline V CDR1 and CDR2: SGHTA, FQGTGA. The CDR3 totals 18 residues. This chain's CDR3 is CASSPMRGRTTNTGELFF. The CDR3 bases are TGTGCCAGCAGCCCAATGCGAGGGAGGACAACGAACACCGGGGAGCTGTTTTTT. Based on the CDR3 plus reference TRBV7-3 and TRBJ2-2, the full variable domain is GAGVSQTPSNKVTEKGKYVELRCDPISGHTALYWYRQSLGQGPEFLIYFQGTGAADDSGLPNDRFFAVRPEGSVSTLKIQRTERGDSAVYLCASSPMRGRTTNTGELFFGEGSRLTVL.

The chain couples TRBV14 to TRBJ2-6; D might be TRBD2 (5 bases). The V and J ends lost 1 base and 0 bases respectively, with 10 bases between them. Germline assignment: CDR1 SGHDN and CDR2 FVKESK. The CDR3 extends over 17 amino acids. The CDR3 reads CASSQGRGSSGANVLTF. The CDR3 bases are TGTGCCAGCAGCCAAGGACGGGGTTCCTCTGGGGCCAACGTCCTGACTTTC.

This chain uses TRBV19 with TRBJ2-7, with TRBD1 matching 7 bases. CDR1 is LNHDA, CDR2 SQIVND, per germline (reference sequence). CDR3 size: 14 residues. With V trimmed by 5 bases and J by 0 bases, 4 bases remained unmatched. CDR3 region: CASSSDRVSYEQYF. CDR3 in DNA: TGTGCCAGTAGTTCCGACAGGGTCTCCTACGAGCAGTACTTC. Variable domain in full (rest from reference TRBV19 and TRBJ2-7): DGGITQSPKYLFRKEGQNVTLSCEQNLNHDAMYWYRQDPGQGLRLIYYSQIVNDFQKGDIAEGYSVSREKKESFPLTVTSAQKNPTAFYLCASSSDRVSYEQYFGPGTRLTVT.

This chain joins TRBV18 and TRBJ1-1, with D possibly matching TRBD1 (6 bases). CDR1 KGHSH and CDR2 LQKENI come from the germline V gene. Trimming removed 3 bases at V and 8 bases at J, with 7 bases between. The CDR3 runs 11 residues. The CDR3 sequence: CASSPDREAFF. CDR3 DNA: TGTGCCAGCTCACCTGACAGGGAAGCTTTCTTT.

The chain uses TRBV10-3 and TRBJ2-1, with D perhaps TRBD2 (5 bases). The CDR3 length is 15 residues. Germline loops: CDR1 ENHRY, CDR2 SYGVKD. Trimming took 6 bases from V and 9 from J, leaving 21 bases between them. The DNA of the CDR3 is TGTGCCATCAGCGGGGTATGGACCCAAAAGGGTGAGCAGTTCTTC. This sequence encodes CAISGVWTQKGEQFF.

DNA for the CDR3: TGTGCCAGCAGTGTGGGACAGAGGGAGACCCAGTACTTC. It specifies CASSVGQRETQYF. The J gene is TRBJ2-5, the V gene TRBV2; 7 bases agree with TRBD1. Losses at the gene ends were 4 bases for V and 5 bases for J; bases not matched to a gene: 4. CDR1 is SNHLY, CDR2 FYNNEI, per germline. The CDR3 runs to 13 residues.

The CDR3, as DNA: TGCGCCAGCAGCAGACAATCACAAGAGACCCAGTACTTC. It translates to CASSRQSQETQYF. V usage is TRBV5-1 and J usage is TRBJ2-5; D ambiguous. The germline V gene has CDR1 SGHRS and CDR2 YFSETQ. Trimming pared 4 bases from V and 2 bases from J, leaving 9 bases between. The length of the CDR3 is 13 residues.

The chain uses TRBV5-1 and TRBJ2-5, with TRBD1 as a possible D gene (6 bases). The ends were cut back, 3 bases at V and 7 bases at J, with 19 bases in the middle. In germline, CDR1 is SGHRS, CDR2 YFSETQ. The length of the CDR3 is 15 residues. The CDR3 DNA reads TGCGCCAGCAGCTCAGGGGACGGGCACAAGGGGACCCAGTACTTC. This gives the protein CASSSGDGHKGTQYF. The full variable domain, in which reference TRBV5-1 and TRBJ2-5 provide the parts outside the CDR3, is KAGVTQTPRYLIKTRGQQVTLSCSPISGHRSVSWYQQTPGQGLQFLFEYFSETQRNKGNFPGRFSGRQFSNSRSEMNVSTLELGDSALYLCASSSGDGHKGTQYFGPGTRLLVL.

This chain joins TRBV6-5 and TRBJ2-7; perhaps TRBD1 as D (5 bases). The CDR3 runs to 15 residues. Trimming removed 0 bases at V and 4 bases at J, with 13 bases between. CDR1 is MNHEY, CDR2 SVGAGI, per germline. The CDR3 nucleotides read TGTGCCAGCAGTTACTCGCTGTCAGGGATGTACGAGCAGTACTTC. Translated: CASSYSLSGMYEQYF.

V and J are TRBV5-1 and TRBJ2-5, with 7 bases fitting TRBD2. Germline CDR1 reads SGHRS; CDR2 reads YFSETQ. V gave up 0 bases and J gave up 2 bases; unmatched junction bases: 7. There are 16 residues in the CDR3. CDR3 in DNA: TGCGCCAGCAGCTTGGGAAGGGCTAGCGGACAAGAGACCCAGTACTTC. Translation gives CASSLGRASGQETQYF.

V is TRBV2 and J is TRBJ2-2; no definite D call. CDR3 length: 14 residues. Looked up from germline, CDR1 is SNHLY and CDR2 is FYNNEI. V lost 4 bases, J lost 5 bases, and 11 bases lay in between. In nucleotides, the CDR3 is TGTGCCAGCAGTGGACAAATCGTAACCGGGGAGCTGTTTTTT. Its translation is CASSGQIVTGELFF.

The chain has TRBV9 and TRBJ2-6, with 10 positions matching TRBD1. The CDR3 extends over 15 amino acids. Germline CDR1 SGDLS, CDR2 YYNGEE. Trimming took 4 bases from V and 4 from J; bases not matched to a gene: 2. The CDR3 nucleotides read TGTGCCAGCAGCAGACAGGGGGCCGGGGCCAACGTCCTGACTTTC. It yields the protein CASSRQGAGANVLTF. Looking up the rest from reference TRBV9 and TRBJ2-6 gives the full variable domain: DSGVTQTPKHLITATGQRVTLRCSPRSGDLSVYWYQQSLDQGLQFLIQYYNGEERAKGNILERFSAQQFPDLHSELNLSSLELGDSALYFCASSRQGAGANVLTFGAGSRLTVL.

The CDR3 sequence: CASSNGGGRIDTQYF. The CDR3 coding sequence is TGTGCCAGTAGTAACGGGGGGGGTCGGATAGATACGCAGTATTTT. The J gene is TRBJ2-3, the V gene TRBV19; TRBD2 matches 8 bases. With V trimmed by 4 bases and J by 5 bases, 8 bases remained unmatched. Per germline, CDR1 LNHDA and CDR2 SQIVND (reference sequence). The CDR3 runs to 15 residues.

This sequence joins TRBV7-9 and TRBJ1-1; possibly TRBD1 for D (6 bases). Trimming left V 4 bases short and J 4 bases short, with 22 bases between. The germline gives CDR1 SEHNR, CDR2 FQNEAQ (reference sequence). This CDR3 contains 17 residues. This CDR3 reads CASSSRKLGQSSTEAFF. CDR3 coding DNA: TGTGCCAGCAGCTCCAGGAAGCTAGGACAGTCGAGCACTGAAGCTTTCTTT.

This rearrangement joins TRBV4-1 to TRBJ2-7; the D gene is possibly TRBD1 (5 bases). The CDR3 has 17 amino acids. Germline-derived CDR1 and CDR2 are MGHRA and YSYEKL. Trimming removed 3 bases at V and 3 bases at J, with 21 bases between. For the CDR3, the DNA is TGCGCCAGCAGCCAGCCGACAGCCACTCTAAAAAACTACGAGCAGTACTTC. Translated: CASSQPTATLKNYEQYF.